These T cell receptor beta chains were read from a single sample in a study of T cell responses to AZD1222 COVID-19 vaccine. The assay was immunoSEQ multiplex PCR, and TCRdb's table has in-frame clones only and misses some. The repertoire holds approximately 200,000 clones, with 94% as singletons. The source was peripheral blood, collected on day 0 of AZD1222 vaccination. The receptor set was obtained from an adult in good health. Each CDR3 is given with its conserved first and last residue. D genes are given only for firm matches. Clone sizes are given selectively: once, few, many, or a class where the clone is expanded.

V gene	J gene	clone size	D gene	CDR3 protein	CDR3 DNA
TRBV9	TRBJ2-3	.	.	CASSVEGSTDTQYF	TGTGCCAGCAGCGTAGAAGGGAGCACAGATACGCAGTATTTT
TRBV19	TRBJ2-1	.	TRBD2	CASRGLAGLPYNEQFF	TGTGCCAGTAGAGGACTAGCGGGACTCCCCTACAATGAGCAGTTCTTC
TRBV7-9	TRBJ2-4	.	.	CASSLAGVRFGNIQYF	TGTGCCAGCAGCTTAGCGGGTGTCAGGTTCGGAAACATTCAGTACTTC
TRBV12-2	TRBJ2-7	.	.	CASRLLLAPTEQYF	TGTGCAAGTCGCTTATTACTAGCTCCCACCGAGCAGTACTTC
TRBV6-6	TRBJ2-7	once	.	CASSTSESSYEQYF	TGTGCCAGCAGCACGAGCGAGAGCTCCTACGAGCAGTACTTC
TRBV25-1	TRBJ1-3	.	TRBD1	CASSERQGPGNTIYF	TGTGCCAGCAGTGAAAGACAGGGGCCTGGAAACACCATATATTTT
TRBV19	TRBJ2-5	.	.	CASSIGGFPPETQYF	TGTGCCAGTAGTATAGGGGGATTCCCGCCGGAGACCCAGTACTTC
TRBV29-1	TRBJ2-5	.	.	CSVPRQGGETQYF	TGCAGCGTGCCTCGACAGGGAGGAGAGACCCAGTACTTC
TRBV9	TRBJ1-2	.	.	CASSLEGGLANYGYTF	TGTGCCAGCAGCCTCGAAGGGGGGCTTGCTAACTATGGCTACACCTTC
TRBV10-1	TRBJ2-7	.	.	CASRSIKPGQSSYEQYF	TGCGCCAGCAGATCCATTAAACCGGGCCAGAGCTCCTACGAGCAGTACTTC
TRBV7-6	TRBJ2-3	.	TRBD2	CASSLAGDTDTQYF	TGTGCCAGCAGTCTGGCGGGGGACACAGATACGCAGTATTTT
TRBV29-1	TRBJ2-1	.	.	CSVATRKSRGEQFF	TGCAGCGTGGCGACTCGTAAAAGTAGGGGTGAGCAGTTCTTC
TRBV30	TRBJ1-5	.	TRBD1	CAWSSGQGYRQPQHF	TGTGCCTGGAGTTCAGGACAGGGGTATAGGCAGCCCCAGCATTTT
TRBV5-5	TRBJ2-5	.	.	CASSLSQETQYF	TGTGCCAGCAGCTTGTCTCAAGAGACCCAGTACTTC
TRBV19	TRBJ2-2	.	.	CASSRADQTGELFF	TGTGCCAGTAGTAGGGCAGATCAAACCGGGGAGCTGTTTTTT
TRBV5-1	TRBJ2-7	.	.	CTSNYDRSYEQYF	TGCACCAGCAACTACGACAGGTCCTACGAGCAGTACTTC
TRBV7-3	TRBJ2-1	once	.	CASSLTPGLLGNEQFF	TGTGCCAGCAGCTTAACGCCAGGACTCTTGGGAAATGAGCAGTTCTTC
TRBV5-1	TRBJ2-3	.	TRBD1	CASSWGDRVSPDTQYF	TGCGCCAGCAGCTGGGGGGACAGGGTGTCCCCAGATACGCAGTATTTT
TRBV9	TRBJ2-2	.	.	CASSPGRSGLFF	TGTGCCAGCAGCCCCGGCCGTAGCGGGCTGTTTTTT
TRBV5-3	TRBJ2-5	.	.	CARSPTLEYQETQYF	TGTGCCAGAAGCCCCACCCTGGAGTACCAAGAGACCCAGTACTTC
TRBV6-6	TRBJ1-6	.	.	CASSRYNRGVVGQASPLHF	TGTGCCAGCAGCCGATATAATCGGGGGGTTGTGGGGCAGGCTTCACCCCTCCACTTT
TRBV18	TRBJ2-7	once	TRBD1	CASSPRQGFSYEQYF	TGTGCCAGCTCACCGAGACAGGGATTCTCCTACGAGCAGTACTTC
TRBV28	TRBJ2-2	.	.	CASSSSNTGELFF	TGTGCCAGCAGTTCTAGCAACACCGGGGAGCTGTTTTTT
TRBV28	TRBJ2-7	.	.	CASRGGGYGAYEQYF	TGTGCCAGCAGGGGGGGCGGATACGGGGCCTACGAGCAGTACTTC
TRBV28	TRBJ1-2	.	.	CASSAGTDYGYTF	TGTGCCAGCAGTGCCGGGACTGACTATGGCTACACCTTC
TRBV4-1	TRBJ2-7	.	.	CASSQGLSYEQYF	TGCGCCAGCAGCCAAGGACTCTCCTACGAGCAGTACTTC
TRBV7-9	TRBJ1-5	.	.	CASSGTTNQPQHF	TGTGCCAGCAGCGGGACGACTAATCAGCCCCAGCATTTT
TRBV12-3/TRBV12-4	TRBJ1-1	once	.	CASSWGLQGSAFF	TGTGCCAGCAGTTGGGGGTTACAGGGTTCAGCTTTCTTT
TRBV5-1	TRBJ1-4	.	.	CASSLADSPFNEKLFF	TGCGCCAGCAGCTTGGCGGACAGCCCGTTCAATGAAAAACTGTTTTTT
TRBV4-1	TRBJ2-1	.	TRBD2	CASSQEGSGAPHNEQFF	TGCGCCAGCAGCCAAGAAGGTAGCGGGGCCCCCCACAATGAGCAGTTCTTC
TRBV6-6	TRBJ1-5	.	TRBD1	CASSGTGRTQPQHF	TGTGCCAGCAGTGGGACAGGGAGAACTCAGCCCCAGCATTTT
TRBV30	TRBJ2-7	.	.	CAWSVGTGEIYEQYF	TGTGCCTGGAGTGTAGGCACAGGCGAGATCTACGAGCAGTACTTC
TRBV10-3	TRBJ2-7	.	.	CAISDRGFYEQYF	TGTGCCATCAGTGATCGGGGTTTCTACGAGCAGTACTTC
TRBV7-9	TRBJ2-3	.	TRBD2	CASSLLAGGNTDTQYF	TGTGCCAGCAGCTTACTAGCGGGAGGCAACACAGATACGCAGTATTTT
TRBV15	TRBJ1-1	.	TRBD1	CATSREGQKNTEAFF	TGTGCCACCAGCAGAGAGGGACAGAAGAACACTGAAGCTTTCTTT
TRBV11-2	TRBJ2-7	.	.	CASSLEMGQTYEQYF	TGTGCCAGCAGCTTAGAAATGGGGCAAACCTACGAGCAGTACTTC
TRBV28	TRBJ1-1	.	TRBD1	CASSSGTVNTEAFF	TGTGCCAGCAGTTCCGGGACAGTGAACACTGAAGCTTTCTTT
TRBV5-5	TRBJ2-5	once	TRBD2	CASSWALAGPSQETQYF	TGTGCCAGCAGCTGGGCACTAGCGGGACCAAGCCAAGAGACCCAGTACTTC
TRBV27	TRBJ1-6	once	TRBD1	CASLAGTGNSPLHF	TGTGCCAGCTTGGCCGGGACAGGCAATTCACCCCTCCACTTT
TRBV6-6	TRBJ1-2	.	.	CASRHYRDDYGYTF	TGTGCCAGCAGACATTATAGGGACGACTATGGCTACACCTTC
TRBV5-6	TRBJ1-3	.	.	CASSFGLTQGNTIYF	TGTGCCAGCAGCTTCGGACTTACCCAGGGCAACACCATATATTTT
TRBV6-2/TRBV6-3	TRBJ2-7	.	.	CASSYSRVGYEQYF	TGTGCCAGCAGTTACTCCAGGGTAGGATACGAGCAGTACTTC
TRBV18	TRBJ1-4	.	.	CASSPREGGGEKLFF	TGTGCCAGCTCACCCCGGGAAGGGGGGGGAGAAAAACTGTTTTTT
TRBV28	TRBJ1-5	.	.	CASLTREVSSNQPQHF	TGTGCCAGCCTGACCCGGGAAGTTAGTAGCAATCAGCCCCAGCATTTT
TRBV18	TRBJ2-3	.	TRBD2	CASSPQGGAGASTDTQYF	TGTGCCAGCTCACCGCAGGGAGGAGCGGGAGCTAGCACAGATACGCAGTATTTT
TRBV2	TRBJ1-1	.	.	CASRGGRTEAFF	TGTGCCAGCAGAGGAGGGCGCACTGAAGCTTTCTTT
TRBV5-6	TRBJ1-1	.	.	CASSLKQMNTEAFF	TGTGCCAGCAGCTTGAAACAGATGAACACTGAAGCTTTCTTT
TRBV6-6	TRBJ1-2	.	.	CASTVSPPGVYGYTF	TGTGCCAGCACTGTTTCCCCGCCAGGGGTTTATGGCTACACCTTC
TRBV5-1	TRBJ2-2	.	.	CASSLVQNTGELFF	TGCGCCAGCAGCTTGGTGCAGAACACCGGGGAGCTGTTTTTT
TRBV19	TRBJ2-2	.	.	CASSPRVAWELFF	TGTGCCAGTAGTCCCCGGGTGGCTTGGGAGCTGTTTTTT
TRBV28	TRBJ1-2	.	.	CASWEATRFNYGYTF	TGTGCCAGCTGGGAGGCGACTCGATTTAACTATGGCTACACCTTC
TRBV5-1	TRBJ2-7	.	.	CASSYSYEQYF	TGCGCCAGCAGCTACTCCTACGAGCAGTACTTC
TRBV28	TRBJ2-3	.	TRBD2	CASSLSHSGMIKGDTQYF	TGTGCCAGCAGTTTATCTCATAGCGGGATGATTAAGGGAGATACGCAGTATTTT
TRBV19	TRBJ2-6	.	.	CASSMGGGTLTSGANVLTF	TGTGCCAGTAGTATGGGTGGGGGGACTCTCACCTCTGGGGCCAACGTCCTGACTTTC
TRBV7-2	TRBJ1-3	.	.	CASSLRRGTIYF	TGTGCCAGCAGCTTACGGCGGGGCACCATATATTTT
TRBV19	TRBJ2-7	.	TRBD1	CASSNKGARYEQYF	TGTGCCAGTAGTAACAAGGGGGCCCGGTACGAGCAGTACTTC
TRBV28	TRBJ1-2	.	.	CASSSKEGSNYGYTF	TGTGCCAGCAGTTCAAAGGAGGGTTCGAACTATGGCTACACCTTC